Listed below are T cell receptor beta chains from one sample, sequenced in a study of T cell clones after liver transplantation. Assay used: immunoSEQ multiplex PCR; TCRdb lists only in-frame clones, some missing. The sample carries more than 95,000 clones, 82% recorded once. The sequencing here drew on CD4+ T cells from blood, taken before liver transplant. Receptor source: a human donor who received a liver transplant. CDR3s include the opening cysteine and the closing phenylalanine or tryptophan. The D gene is left open where the match is weak. The listing skips clone size in some rows; elsewhere it reads once, few, many or a size class.

D	size	V	J	CDR3	DNA
.	.	TRBV9	TRBJ1-3	CASSLPGANSGNTIYF	TGTGCCAGCAGCTTACCCGGGGCTAACTCTGGAAACACCATATATTTT
.	.	TRBV27	TRBJ1-2	CASSRRQDANYGYTF	TGTGCCAGCAGTCGACGACAGGACGCTAACTATGGCTACACCTTC
TRBD1	.	TRBV19	TRBJ1-5	CASTNRGRWLQPQHF	TGTGCCAGTACGAACAGGGGGCGGTGGCTTCAGCCCCAGCATTTT
.	.	TRBV28	TRBJ2-1	CASRLEEGAYNEQFF	TGTGCCAGCAGATTAGAGGAGGGGGCCTACAATGAGCAGTTCTTC
.	few	TRBV30	TRBJ1-5	CAWSLNRGNQPQHF	TGTGCCTGGAGTCTAAACAGGGGCAATCAGCCCCAGCATTTT
TRBD2	.	TRBV19	TRBJ2-3	CASTRAGGDTQYF	TGTGCCAGTACTCGAGCGGGAGGGGATACGCAGTATTTT
.	.	TRBV27	TRBJ2-5	CASSLSRASRETQYF	TGTGCCAGCAGTTTATCGAGGGCTAGCCGAGAGACCCAGTACTTC
TRBD1	.	TRBV9	TRBJ1-2	CASSVATGTGSGYTF	TGTGCCAGCAGCGTAGCAACGGGGACAGGGTCTGGCTACACCTTC
TRBD1	.	TRBV5-1	TRBJ2-7	CASSYFRQGGGEQYF	TGCGCCAGCAGTTACTTCCGACAGGGTGGAGGCGAGCAGTACTTC
TRBD2	.	TRBV5-6	TRBJ2-7	CASRTSGGPYEQYF	TGTGCCAGCAGGACTAGCGGGGGACCCTACGAGCAGTACTTC
TRBD2	.	TRBV28	TRBJ2-7	CASCPSGRHYEQYF	TGTGCCAGCTGCCCCAGCGGGAGGCACTACGAGCAGTACTTC
.	.	TRBV14	TRBJ2-2	CASSQSGTGELFF	TGTGCCAGCAGCCAGAGCGGAACCGGGGAGCTGTTTTTT
.	.	TRBV19	TRBJ2-1	CASRPLGQGQHNEQFF	TGTGCCAGTAGACCCCTTGGGCAGGGACAACACAATGAGCAGTTCTTC
TRBD2	.	TRBV19	TRBJ2-3	CASGTLGGDTQYF	TGTGCCAGTGGTACGTTGGGGGGGGATACGCAGTATTTT
TRBD1	.	TRBV29-1	TRBJ1-1	CSVRGGDRADTEAFF	TGCAGCGTCCGTGGGGGGGACAGAGCTGACACTGAAGCTTTCTTT
TRBD2	once	TRBV7-2	TRBJ2-7	CASSLGTSGDSYEQYF	TGTGCCAGCAGCTTGGGGACTAGCGGGGACTCCTACGAGCAGTACTTC
.	.	TRBV29-1	TRBJ1-2	CSVEGGGYTF	TGCAGCGTTGAGGGGGGCGGCTACACCTTC
TRBD2	.	TRBV5-1	TRBJ2-3	CASSLEVRRAGGVRDTQYF	TGCGCCAGCAGCTTGGAGGTTCGGCGTGCGGGAGGGGTGAGGGATACGCAGTATTTT
.	.	TRBV11-3	TRBJ2-6	CASSPTFDPGANVLTF	TGTGCCAGCAGCCCAACGTTCGACCCTGGGGCCAACGTCCTGACTTTC
.	.	TRBV6-5	TRBJ2-4	CASSSRWAAKNIQYF	TGTGCCAGCAGTTCCAGGTGGGCAGCCAAAAACATTCAGTACTTC
.	.	TRBV15	TRBJ2-3	CATLASGTDTQYF	TGTGCCACCCTTGCATCGGGCACAGATACGCAGTATTTT
TRBD1	.	TRBV25-1	TRBJ1-3	CASSEPRQGLGGNTIYF	TGTGCCAGCAGTGAGCCGAGACAGGGTCTAGGAGGAAACACCATATATTTT
.	.	TRBV9	TRBJ1-3	CASSPRVTFLGNTIYF	TGTGCCAGCAGCCCTCGGGTCACATTTTTGGGAAACACCATATATTTT
TRBD1	once	TRBV5-5	TRBJ2-7	CASSFNTGGAYEQYF	TGTGCCAGCAGCTTTAACACAGGGGGCGCGTACGAGCAGTACTTC
TRBD2	.	TRBV7-3	TRBJ2-2	CASSLTVRREGRTGELFF	TGTGCCAGCAGCTTAACTGTTAGGCGGGAGGGCCGTACCGGGGAGCTGTTTTTT
TRBD2	.	TRBV27	TRBJ2-2	CASLPGLPTANTGELFF	TGTGCCAGCCTCCCGGGACTACCGACCGCGAACACCGGGGAGCTGTTTTTT
.	once	TRBV5-1	TRBJ1-2	CASSLAGGHGYTF	TGCGCCAGCAGCTTGGCCGGAGGTCATGGCTACACCTTC
TRBD1	.	TRBV6-1	TRBJ2-3	CATVQGAVPTDTQYF	TGTGCCACAGTCCAGGGGGCTGTGCCCACAGATACGCAGTATTTT
.	.	TRBV6-1	TRBJ2-1	CASSITAYNEQFF	TGTGCCAGCAGCATAACGGCCTACAATGAGCAGTTCTTC
TRBD2	.	TRBV19	TRBJ2-1	CASSIVLAGGNNEQFF	TGTGCCAGTAGTATAGTACTAGCGGGAGGTAACAATGAGCAGTTCTTC
.	few	TRBV10-3	TRBJ2-1	CAIGDTKSSYNEQFF	TGTGCCATCGGTGACACTAAGAGCTCCTACAATGAGCAGTTCTTC
.	.	TRBV6-5	TRBJ1-4	CASSYGGTNEKLFF	TGTGCCAGCAGTTACGGGGGCACTAATGAAAAACTGTTTTTT
.	.	TRBV10-3	TRBJ1-1	CAAGTEAFF	TGTGCCGCCGGCACGGAAGCTTTCTTT
.	once	TRBV27	TRBJ1-5	CASSFGGGQGQPQHF	TGTGCCAGCAGTTTTGGGGGTGGCCAAGGGCAGCCCCAGCATTTT
.	.	TRBV10-1	TRBJ2-1	CASSGNGAGVINEQFF	TGCGCCAGCAGTGGGAATGGAGCGGGCGTTATAAATGAGCAGTTCTTC
.	.	TRBV6-1	TRBJ1-5	CASSEGGQPQHF	TGTGCCAGCAGTGAAGGTGGCCAGCCCCAGCATTTT
.	.	TRBV19	TRBJ1-5	CASYDEGGNQPQHF	TGTGCCAGTTACGACGAGGGGGGCAATCAGCCCCAGCATTTT
TRBD1	.	TRBV5-1	TRBJ1-3	CASSWDRDRGNTIYF	TGCGCCAGCAGCTGGGACCGGGACAGAGGAAACACCATATATTTT
.	.	TRBV18	TRBJ2-1	CASSSGHLYNEQFF	TGTGCCAGCTCTTCTGGACATCTTTACAATGAGCAGTTCTTC
.	.	TRBV19	TRBJ1-1	CASMSRTEAFF	TGTGCCAGTATGTCGCGCACTGAAGCTTTCTTT
TRBD2	.	TRBV5-1	TRBJ2-5	CASSWRAGVGETQYF	TGCGCCAGCAGCTGGAGGGCGGGAGTGGGCGAGACCCAGTACTTC